A single sample is the source of the 14 T cell receptor beta chains below, sequenced in a study of T cell responses to AZD1222 COVID-19 vaccine. Clones were read by immunoSEQ multiplex PCR, and TCRdb kept only the in-frame ones, dropping some. The data show 95,000 to 150,000 clones, 75% to 90% seen once. The sample here was peripheral blood, taken on day 0 of AZD1222 vaccination. The receptors derive from an adult in good health.

This chain joins TRBV12-3 or TRBV12-4 and TRBJ1-1; no clear D. This CDR3 has 13 residues. V was clipped by 5 bases and J by 1 base, with 8 bases between them. The CDR3 DNA sequence: TGTGCCAGCAGTAAGTCGACGAACACTGAAGCTTTCTTT. Its translation: CASSKSTNTEAFF.

The chain recombines TRBV27 with TRBJ1-6; 10 bases are a match to TRBD1. The CDR3 is made up of 17 amino acids. V dropped 4 bases and J dropped 8; count of bases not matched to a gene: 11. Germline V gene lookup returns CDR1 MNHEY and CDR2 SMNVEV (reference sequence). Here the CDR3 DNA reads TGTGCCAGCAGTTGGGGACCCCGACAGGGGGCGGATTCACCCCTCCACTTT. It specifies CASSWGPRQGADSPLHF.

This clone was recorded a few times. The chain employs TRBV29-1 and TRBJ1-3; no clear D. Germline CDR1 SQVTM, CDR2 ANQGSEA. V lost 3 bases to trimming and J lost 1 base, with 7 bases between them. This CDR3 region has 13 residues. The CDR3 DNA is TGCAGCGTTGAGGTGGGGTCTGGAAACACCATATATTTT. Protein sequence: CSVEVGSGNTIYF.

The chain is built from TRBV12-5 and TRBJ1-5; D ambiguous. Germline V CDR1 and CDR2: LGHNT, FRNRAP. V was cut by 7 bases and J by 5 bases, with 0 bases left in between. This CDR3 contains 9 residues. In DNA form, the CDR3 reads TGTGCTAGTGATCAGCCCCAGCATTTT. Translated: CASDQPQHF.

The chain has TRBV18 and TRBJ2-5; perhaps TRBD2 as D (5 bases). Germline V gene sequence: CDR1 KGHSH, CDR2 LQKENI. The V and J ends lost 3 bases and 4 bases respectively, with 15 bases between them. The CDR3 runs 15 residues. The CDR3 reads CASSPPGSRGETQYF. The DNA of the CDR3 is TGTGCCAGCTCACCCCCGGGGTCCCGGGGAGAGACCCAGTACTTC.

Only one count was recorded for this clone. V and J are TRBV7-2 and TRBJ2-1, with D hard to call. There are 17 residues in the CDR3. V dropped 1 base and J dropped 2 bases, with 15 bases sitting between them. Germline CDR1 and CDR2: SGHTA and FQGNSA. Here the CDR3 DNA reads TGTGCCAGCAGCTTAGTCAGCCGGACGGGCCCCTACAATGAGCAGTTCTTC. Protein product: CASSLVSRTGPYNEQFF. Filled out from reference TRBV7-2 and TRBJ2-1, the complete variable domain reads GAGVSQSPSNKVTEKGKDVELRCDPISGHTALYWYRQSLGQGLEFLIYFQGNSAPDKSGLPSDRFSAERTGGSVSTLTIQRTQQEDSAVYLCASSLVSRTGPYNEQFFGPGTRLTVL.

V is TRBV28 and J is TRBJ1-3, with 9 bases identical to TRBD1. The CDR3 is 18 amino acids. J lost 1 base, V lost 5 bases, and 12 bases had no gene match. Germline lookup yields CDR1 MDHEN and CDR2 SYDVKM. CDR3 amino acids: CASSGPDRGKSSGNTIYF. As DNA, the CDR3 is TGTGCCAGCAGTGGACCGGACAGGGGAAAGTCTTCTGGAAACACCATATATTTT.

The rearrangement joins TRBV12-3 or TRBV12-4 to TRBJ1-5, with D unresolved. Trimming took 1 base from V and 9 from J, leaving 4 bases between them. This CDR3 region has 11 residues. As DNA, the CDR3 is TGTGCCAGCAGTTTAGGCGGGCCCCAGCATTTT. It encodes CASSLGGPQHF.

This chain uses TRBV19 with TRBJ1-1, with unresolved D. V lost 3 bases to trimming and J lost 5 bases, with 7 bases between them. The CDR3 totals 12 residues. Germline CDR1 is LNHDA and CDR2 is SQIVND (reference sequence). CDR3 DNA sequence: TGTGCCAGTAGTATGCAGGATACTGAAGCTTTCTTT. The encoded protein is CASSMQDTEAFF.

The V call is TRBV9, the J call TRBJ1-6; D is unresolved. Germline V gives CDR1 SGDLS, CDR2 YYNGEE. The CDR3 runs to 16 residues. V was clipped by 0 bases and J by 7 bases, with 14 bases between them. CDR3 DNA sequence: TGTGCCAGCAGCGTAGCCGGGAACCCCGGGAATTCACCCCTCCACTTT. It is translated as CASSVAGNPGNSPLHF.

This chain links TRBV19 with TRBJ1-5; 9 positions agree with TRBD1. Germline values: CDR1 LNHDA, CDR2 SQIVND (reference sequence). The junction had 8 bases not matched to a gene; V was cut back by 4 bases and J by 7 bases. This CDR3 has 15 amino acids. The CDR3 DNA follows: TGTGCCAGTAGTACCCGGACAGGGGTAACGCAGCCCCAGCATTTT. Protein product: CASSTRTGVTQPQHF.

The V call is TRBV10-3, the J call TRBJ1-5, with TRBD1 identical over 8 bases. The CDR3 has 15 amino acids. CDR1 is ENHRY and CDR2 is SYGVKD in the germline V gene. V gave up 0 bases and J gave up 5 bases; unmatched junction bases: 3. In DNA form, the CDR3 reads TGTGCCATCAGTGAGTCCGACAGGGGCGATCAGCCCCAGCATTTT. It translates to CAISESDRGDQPQHF.

The chain employs TRBV9 and TRBJ2-7; 11 bases are a match to TRBD1. The CDR3 spans 13 residues. J gave up 6 bases and V 4 bases, and 3 bases lay outside the gene matches. Germline-derived CDR1 and CDR2 are SGDLS and YYNGEE. The CDR3 DNA sequence: TGTGCCAGCAGCCGTGGGACAGGGGGCGAGCAGTACTTC. Translation gives CASSRGTGGEQYF. Full variable domain (rest looked up from reference TRBV9 and TRBJ2-7): DSGVTQTPKHLITATGQRVTLRCSPRSGDLSVYWYQQSLDQGLQFLIQYYNGEERAKGNILERFSAQQFPDLHSELNLSSLELGDSALYFCASSRGTGGEQYFGPGTRLTVT.

V is TRBV11-2 and J is TRBJ1-1; D call uncertain. With 6 bases removed from V and 3 bases from J, the gap between germline ends came to 17 bases. This CDR3 contains 15 residues. Per the germline V gene, CDR1 is SGHAT and CDR2 is FQNNGV. The CDR3 protein is CASRRTGEGYTEAFF. CDR3 nucleotide sequence: TGTGCCAGCAGGCGGACCGGGGAAGGGTACACTGAAGCTTTCTTT. Looking up the rest from reference TRBV11-2 and TRBJ1-1 gives the full variable domain: EAGVAQSPRYKIIEKRQSVAFWCNPISGHATLYWYQQILGQGPKLLIQFQNNGVVDDSQLPKDRFSAERLKGVDSTLKIQPAKLEDSAVYLCASRRTGEGYTEAFFGQGTRLTVV.